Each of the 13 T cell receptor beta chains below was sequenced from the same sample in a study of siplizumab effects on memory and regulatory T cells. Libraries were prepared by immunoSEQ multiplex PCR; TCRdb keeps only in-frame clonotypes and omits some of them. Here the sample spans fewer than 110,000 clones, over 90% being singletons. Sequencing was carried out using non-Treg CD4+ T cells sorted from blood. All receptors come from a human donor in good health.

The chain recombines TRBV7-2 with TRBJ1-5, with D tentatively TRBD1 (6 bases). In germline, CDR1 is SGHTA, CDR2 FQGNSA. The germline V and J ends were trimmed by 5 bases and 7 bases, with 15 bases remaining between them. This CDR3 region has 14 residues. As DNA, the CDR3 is TGTGCCAGCAGCCCTCGCAGGGGACTCCAGCCCCAGCATTTT. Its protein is CASSPRRGLQPQHF. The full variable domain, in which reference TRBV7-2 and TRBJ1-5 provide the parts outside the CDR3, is GAGVSQSPSNKVTEKGKDVELRCDPISGHTALYWYRQSLGQGLEFLIYFQGNSAPDKSGLPSDRFSAERTGGSVSTLTIQRTQQEDSAVYLCASSPRRGLQPQHFGDGTRLSIL.

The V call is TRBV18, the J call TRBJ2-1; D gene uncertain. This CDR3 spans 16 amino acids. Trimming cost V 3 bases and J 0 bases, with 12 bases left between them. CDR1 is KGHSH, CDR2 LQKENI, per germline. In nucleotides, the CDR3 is TGTGCCAGCTCACCCGGACCTTCTAGCTCCTACAATGAGCAGTTCTTC. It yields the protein CASSPGPSSSYNEQFF.

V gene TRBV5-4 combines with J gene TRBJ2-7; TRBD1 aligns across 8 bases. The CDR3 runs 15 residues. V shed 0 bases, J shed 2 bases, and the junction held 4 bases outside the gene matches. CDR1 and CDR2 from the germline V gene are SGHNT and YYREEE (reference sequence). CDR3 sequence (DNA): TGTGCCAGCAGCTTGGGACAGGGGACAGCCTACGAGCAGTACTTC. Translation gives CASSLGQGTAYEQYF.

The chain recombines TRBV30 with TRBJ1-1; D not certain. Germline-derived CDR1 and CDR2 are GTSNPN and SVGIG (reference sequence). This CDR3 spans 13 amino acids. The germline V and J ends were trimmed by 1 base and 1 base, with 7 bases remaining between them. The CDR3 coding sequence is TGTGCCTGGAGTGAACTGGGGAACACTGAAGCTTTCTTT. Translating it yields CAWSELGNTEAFF.

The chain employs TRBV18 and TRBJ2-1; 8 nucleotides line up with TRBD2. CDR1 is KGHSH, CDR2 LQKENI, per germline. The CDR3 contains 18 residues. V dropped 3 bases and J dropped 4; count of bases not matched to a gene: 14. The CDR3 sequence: CASSPSAASGGRYNEQFF. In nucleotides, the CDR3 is TGTGCCAGCTCACCGTCGGCCGCTTCGGGAGGGAGATACAATGAGCAGTTCTTC.

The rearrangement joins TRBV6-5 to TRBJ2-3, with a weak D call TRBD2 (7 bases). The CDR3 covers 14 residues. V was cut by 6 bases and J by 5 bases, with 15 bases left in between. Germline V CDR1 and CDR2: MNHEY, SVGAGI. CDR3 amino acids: CASSRGGGEDTQYF. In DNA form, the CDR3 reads TGTGCCAGCAGCCGAGGGGGAGGGGAAGATACGCAGTATTTT.

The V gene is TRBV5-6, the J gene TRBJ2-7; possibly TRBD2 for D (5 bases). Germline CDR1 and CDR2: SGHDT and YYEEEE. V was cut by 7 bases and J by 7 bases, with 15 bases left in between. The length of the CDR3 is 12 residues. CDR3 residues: CASGRVGVEQYF. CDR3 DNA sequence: TGTGCCAGCGGGCGGGTGGGCGTTGAGCAGTACTTC.

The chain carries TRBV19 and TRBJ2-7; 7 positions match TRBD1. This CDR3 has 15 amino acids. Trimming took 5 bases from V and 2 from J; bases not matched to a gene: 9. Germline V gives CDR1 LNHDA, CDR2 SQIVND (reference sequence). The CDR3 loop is CASSQTGQATYEQYF. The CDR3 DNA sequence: TGTGCCAGTAGTCAAACCGGACAGGCCACCTACGAGCAGTACTTC.

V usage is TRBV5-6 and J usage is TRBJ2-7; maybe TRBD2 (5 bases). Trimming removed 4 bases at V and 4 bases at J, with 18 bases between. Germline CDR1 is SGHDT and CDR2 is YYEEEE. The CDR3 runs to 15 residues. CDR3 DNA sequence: TGTGCCAGCAGCGCGGGTTCCCCTGGGGTTTACGAGCAGTACTTC. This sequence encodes CASSAGSPGVYEQYF.

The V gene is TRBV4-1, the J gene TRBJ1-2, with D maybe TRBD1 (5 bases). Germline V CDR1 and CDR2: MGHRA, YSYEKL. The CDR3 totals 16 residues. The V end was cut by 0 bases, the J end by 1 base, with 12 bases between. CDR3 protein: CASSQEGGRVNYGYTF. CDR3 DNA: TGCGCCAGCAGCCAAGAGGGGGGGAGGGTTAACTATGGCTACACCTTC.

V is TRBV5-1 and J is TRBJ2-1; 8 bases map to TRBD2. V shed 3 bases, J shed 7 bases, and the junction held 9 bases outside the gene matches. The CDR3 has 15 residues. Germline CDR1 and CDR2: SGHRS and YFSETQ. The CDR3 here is CASSWTGGLMNEQFF. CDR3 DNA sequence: TGCGCCAGCAGCTGGACGGGAGGGCTCATGAATGAGCAGTTCTTC.

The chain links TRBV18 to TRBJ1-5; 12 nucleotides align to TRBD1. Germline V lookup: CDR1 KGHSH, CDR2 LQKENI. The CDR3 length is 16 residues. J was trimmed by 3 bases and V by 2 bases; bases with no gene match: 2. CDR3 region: CASSPGTGGVNQPQHF. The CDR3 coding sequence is TGTGCCAGCTCACCAGGGACAGGGGGCGTCAATCAGCCCCAGCATTTT.

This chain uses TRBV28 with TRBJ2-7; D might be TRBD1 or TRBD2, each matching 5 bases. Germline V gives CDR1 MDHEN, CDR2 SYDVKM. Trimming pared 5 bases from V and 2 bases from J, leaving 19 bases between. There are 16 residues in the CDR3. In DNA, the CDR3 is TGTGCCAGCAGTATACCCAGACGGGGACGAACCTACGAGCAGTACTTC. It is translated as CASSIPRRGRTYEQYF. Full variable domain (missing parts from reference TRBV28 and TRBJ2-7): DVKVTQSSRYLVKRTGEKVFLECVQDMDHENMFWYRQDPGLGLRLIYFSYDVKMKEKGDIPEGYSVSREKKERFSLILESASTNQTSMYLCASSIPRRGRTYEQYFGPGTRLTVT.